This TCR beta chain was found in a study of cytomegalovirus exposure and HLA in healthy donors (dated 2017 in TCRdb). Turning to the overall study: According to a later analysis, one platform produced both the 100 to 150 validation repertoires and the 730 or so repertoires of the first cohort. In addition to the first cohort of roughly 670 subjects, a separate validation cohort of over 90 different subjects was used. The study aimed to test whether cataloging public T cell receptors could reveal signatures of past pathogen exposure. To predict cytomegalovirus infection status, the study brought together high-throughput TCR immunosequencing, statistical association of individual TCRs with disease status, and machine learning.

Donors formed part of the validation cohort, which comprised 120 subjects and was distinct from the first cohort of under 750 subjects. Receptor amplification or capture employed the immunoSEQ multiplex PCR assay. The study's processing was this. To diagnose cytomegalovirus status from the catalog of TCR beta chain sequences, a statistical classification framework was built. TCRdb's version of the immuneACCESS table is confined to in-frame rearrangements and falls short of the full clone set. An unresolved V gene accounts for under half of the shortfall where checked; the remainder is of unknown origin. The D gene and trimming were derived from the DNA, and the V and J assignments and clone size from that table. Counted in this sample were 90,000 or so clones; around 85% of them appeared once. Approximately 22% of the sample is taken by the ten largest. The investigation overall reported the following: A later analysis had no HLA typing for the validation cohort, so co-occurrence there was scored across all 130 or so repertoires. Most TCR sequences were seen in very few donors, while some public TCRs were found in many individuals. The classifier was reported to diagnose cytomegalovirus status with high specificity and sensitivity in both the original cohort and the validation cohort. It was suggested by the authors that the approach could potentially be generalized to other disease states and immunological phenotypes. Subsequent analysis determined that TCRs grouped into clusters in the first cohort also showed a tendency toward co-occurrence across the 120 or so validation repertoires, and 85% to 95% of cluster scores exceeded 0. The study gave a list of roughly 150 TCR beta chains associated with cytomegalovirus. In vitro tests confirmed that a few of the cytomegalovirus-associated TCR beta chains recognize cytomegalovirus antigens.

Note on this clone: The antigen this receptor binds is unknown. No quality values exist for individual bases; no much larger clone is one base distant.

Deletion took 0 bases off V and 3 bases off J, with a span of 10 bases between the germline ends. In the germline V gene (reference sequence), CDR1 corresponds to SGHKS and CDR2 to YYEKEE. The CDR3 holds 14 amino acids from the cysteine to the valine. This entry keeps only the CDR3 DNA: 42 bases, framed from base 1. This TCR was recovered from a man younger than 30 in good health and CMV-seropositive. The sequenced sample was PBMCs. The chain uses TRBV5-5 and TRBJ2-7, and TRBD1 may be the D gene, going by 5 matching bases. The DNA sequence is TGTGCCAGCAGCTTGGGACAGACTTTCTACGAGCAGTACGTC. It translates to CASSLGQTFYEQYV.